This TCR beta chain was sequenced in a study of identical twins. The CDR3 loop spans 16 amino acids. Germline V gene data show CDR1 as LGHNT and CDR2 as FRNRAP. V was cut by 5 bases and J by 0 bases, with 14 bases left in between. TCRdb reanalysed the 5' RACE reads using MiXCR and keeps one entry per CDR3 protein. The table records 650,000 to 750,000 distinct CDR3 sequences, 21% of them present only once. This clonotype was detected a few times. These same data were also listed under a study on T cells expressing NK-cell markers.

This TCR was recovered from a woman in her late teens or twenties in good health. Material: PBMCs. The rearrangement links TRBV12-5 to TRBJ2-4; D remains unclear. The CDR3 is CASGPTERLAKNIQYF. The CDR3 nucleotides read TGTGCTAGTGGTCCGACGGAGCGACTAGCCAAAAACATTCAGTACTTC.